This T cell receptor beta chain derives from a study of regulatory T cells in long-lasting Graves disease. Noted time point: persistent/refractory GD, antithyroid drugs over 5 years with positive TRAb. RNA from PBMCs was the source of the TCR library. Assembly of TCR beta libraries relied on iRepertoire HTBI primers together with Arm-PCR of CDR3 regions. TCRdb re-analysed the multiplex PCR reads in MiXCR, keeping a single row per CDR3 protein. The data show 350,000 to 500,000 distinct CDR3 sequences, over 20% seen once. V was trimmed by 6 bases and J by 2 bases, leaving 7 bases between them. This CDR3 region has 13 residues. The germline V gene has CDR1 KGHDR and CDR2 SFDVKD.

The sequencing used peripheral blood mononuclear cells (PBMCs), collected when the disease was refractory, from a patient treated with antithyroid drugs. V and J are TRBV24-1 and TRBJ1-3, with D possibly being TRBD1 (5 bases). The TCR was taken from a female donor with Graves disease. The CDR3 sequence is CATSRGAGNTIYF. DNA for the CDR3: TGTGCCACCAGTCGGGGCGCTGGAAACACCATATATTTT.